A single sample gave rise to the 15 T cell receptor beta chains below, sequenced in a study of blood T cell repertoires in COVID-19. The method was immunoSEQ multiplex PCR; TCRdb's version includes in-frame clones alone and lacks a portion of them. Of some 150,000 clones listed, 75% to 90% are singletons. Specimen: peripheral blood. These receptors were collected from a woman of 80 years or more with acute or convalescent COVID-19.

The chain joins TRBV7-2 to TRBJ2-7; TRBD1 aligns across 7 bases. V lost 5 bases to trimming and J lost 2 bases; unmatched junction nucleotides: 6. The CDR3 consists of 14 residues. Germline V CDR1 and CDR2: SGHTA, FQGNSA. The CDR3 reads CASSPRQGPYEQYF. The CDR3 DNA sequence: TGTGCCAGCAGCCCCCGACAGGGACCCTACGAGCAGTACTTC.

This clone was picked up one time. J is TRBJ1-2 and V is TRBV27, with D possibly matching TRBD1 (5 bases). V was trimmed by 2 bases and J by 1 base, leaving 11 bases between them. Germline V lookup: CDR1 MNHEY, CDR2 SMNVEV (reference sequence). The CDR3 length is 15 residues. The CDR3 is CASSLNRDSNYGYTF. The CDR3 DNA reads TGTGCCAGCAGTTTAAACCGAGACAGTAACTATGGCTACACCTTC.

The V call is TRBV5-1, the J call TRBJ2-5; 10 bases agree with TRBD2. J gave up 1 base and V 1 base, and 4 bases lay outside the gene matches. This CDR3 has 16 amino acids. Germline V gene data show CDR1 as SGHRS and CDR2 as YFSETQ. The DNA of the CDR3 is TGCGCCAGCAGCTTGTCCTTAGCGGGGGGCCAAGAGACCCAGTACTTC. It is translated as CASSLSLAGGQETQYF.

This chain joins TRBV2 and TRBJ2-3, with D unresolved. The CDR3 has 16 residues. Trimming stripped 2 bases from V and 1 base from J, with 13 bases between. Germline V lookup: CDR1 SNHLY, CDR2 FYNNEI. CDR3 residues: CASSENHEVGTDTQYF. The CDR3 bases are TGTGCCAGCAGTGAAAACCACGAGGTTGGCACAGATACGCAGTATTTT.

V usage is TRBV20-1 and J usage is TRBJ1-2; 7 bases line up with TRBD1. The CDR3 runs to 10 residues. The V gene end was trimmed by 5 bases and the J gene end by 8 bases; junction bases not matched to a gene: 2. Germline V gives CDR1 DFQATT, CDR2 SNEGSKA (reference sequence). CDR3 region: CSADRDGYTF. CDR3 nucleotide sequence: TGCAGTGCTGACAGGGACGGCTACACCTTC.

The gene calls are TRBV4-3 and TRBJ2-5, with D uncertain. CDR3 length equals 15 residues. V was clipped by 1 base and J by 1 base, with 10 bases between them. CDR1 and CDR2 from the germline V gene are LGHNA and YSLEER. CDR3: CASSQGWAGQETQYF. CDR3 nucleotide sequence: TGCGCCAGCAGCCAAGGGTGGGCAGGCCAAGAGACCCAGTACTTC.

The CDR3 here is CASSSVQETQYF. As DNA, the CDR3 is TGTGCCAGCAGTTCCGTACAAGAGACCCAGTACTTC. The chain links TRBV2 to TRBJ2-5; D uncertain. Germline V gives CDR1 SNHLY, CDR2 FYNNEI. Trimming stripped 5 bases from V and 2 bases from J, with 6 bases between. The CDR3 spans 12 residues.

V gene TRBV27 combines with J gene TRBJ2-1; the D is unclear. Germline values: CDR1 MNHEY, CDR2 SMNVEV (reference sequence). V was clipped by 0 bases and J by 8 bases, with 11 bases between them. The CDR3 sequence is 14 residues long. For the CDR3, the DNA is TGTGCCAGCAGTTTATCTGGTAGAGGCGATGAGCAGTTCTTC. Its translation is CASSLSGRGDEQFF.

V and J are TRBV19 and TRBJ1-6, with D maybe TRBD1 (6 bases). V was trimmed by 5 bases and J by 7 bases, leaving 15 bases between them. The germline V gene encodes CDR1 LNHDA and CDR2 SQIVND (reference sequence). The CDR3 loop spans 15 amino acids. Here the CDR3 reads CASSDTGTRNSPLHF. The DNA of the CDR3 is TGTGCCAGTAGTGACACCGGGACACGGAATTCACCCCTCCACTTT.

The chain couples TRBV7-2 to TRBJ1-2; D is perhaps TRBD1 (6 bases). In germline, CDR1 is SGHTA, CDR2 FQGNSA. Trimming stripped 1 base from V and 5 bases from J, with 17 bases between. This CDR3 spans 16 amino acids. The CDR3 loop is CASSLGVGAATYGYTF. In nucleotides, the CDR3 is TGTGCCAGCAGCTTAGGGGTGGGGGCAGCTACATATGGCTACACCTTC.

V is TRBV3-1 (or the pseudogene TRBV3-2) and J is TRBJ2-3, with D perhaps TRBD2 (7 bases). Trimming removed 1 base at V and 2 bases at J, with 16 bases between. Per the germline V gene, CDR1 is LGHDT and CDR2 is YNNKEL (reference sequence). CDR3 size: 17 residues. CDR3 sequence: CASSQAFGGPATDTQYF. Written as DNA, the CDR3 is TGTGCCAGCAGCCAAGCTTTCGGGGGGCCAGCCACAGATACGCAGTATTTT.

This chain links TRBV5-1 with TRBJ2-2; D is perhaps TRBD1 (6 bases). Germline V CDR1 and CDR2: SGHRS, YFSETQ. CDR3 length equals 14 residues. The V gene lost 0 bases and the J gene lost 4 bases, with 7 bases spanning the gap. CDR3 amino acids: CASSLGGPTGELFF. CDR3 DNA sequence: TGCGCCAGCAGCTTGGGGGGGCCCACCGGGGAGCTGTTTTTT.

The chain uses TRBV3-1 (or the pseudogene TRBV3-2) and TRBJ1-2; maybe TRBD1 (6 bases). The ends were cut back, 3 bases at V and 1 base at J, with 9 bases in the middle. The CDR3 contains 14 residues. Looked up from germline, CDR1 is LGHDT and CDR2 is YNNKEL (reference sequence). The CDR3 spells CASSQTGGNYGYTF. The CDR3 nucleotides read TGTGCCAGCAGCCAGACAGGCGGTAACTATGGCTACACCTTC.

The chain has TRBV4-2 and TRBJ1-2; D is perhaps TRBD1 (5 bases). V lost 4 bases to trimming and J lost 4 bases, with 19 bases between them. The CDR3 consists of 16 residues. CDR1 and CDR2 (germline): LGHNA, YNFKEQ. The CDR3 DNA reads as TGTGCCAGCAGCCTTACTTTGGGGGGGGGATCCTATGGCTACACCTTC. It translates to CASSLTLGGGSYGYTF.

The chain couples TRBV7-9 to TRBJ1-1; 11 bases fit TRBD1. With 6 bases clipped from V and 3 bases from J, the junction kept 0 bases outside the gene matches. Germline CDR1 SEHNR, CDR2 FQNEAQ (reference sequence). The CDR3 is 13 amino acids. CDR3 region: CASRDRGHTEAFF. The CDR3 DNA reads TGTGCCAGCAGGGACAGGGGGCACACTGAAGCTTTCTTT.